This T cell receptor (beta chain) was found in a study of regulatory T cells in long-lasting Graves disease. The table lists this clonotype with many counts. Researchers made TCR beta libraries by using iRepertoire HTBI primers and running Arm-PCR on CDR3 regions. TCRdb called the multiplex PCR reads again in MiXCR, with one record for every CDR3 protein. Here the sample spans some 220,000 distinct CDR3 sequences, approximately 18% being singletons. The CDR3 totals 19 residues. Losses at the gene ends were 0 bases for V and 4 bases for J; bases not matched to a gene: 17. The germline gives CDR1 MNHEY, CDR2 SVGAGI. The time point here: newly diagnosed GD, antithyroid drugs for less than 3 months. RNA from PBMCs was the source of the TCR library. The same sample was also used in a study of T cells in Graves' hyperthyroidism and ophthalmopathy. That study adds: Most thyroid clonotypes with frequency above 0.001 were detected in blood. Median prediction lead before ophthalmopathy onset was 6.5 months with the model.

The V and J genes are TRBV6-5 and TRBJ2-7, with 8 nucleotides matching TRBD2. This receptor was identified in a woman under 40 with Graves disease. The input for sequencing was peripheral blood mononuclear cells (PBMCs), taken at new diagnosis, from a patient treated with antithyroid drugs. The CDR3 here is CASSYSGVFRSGGQYEQYF. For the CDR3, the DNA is TGTGCCAGCAGTTACTCAGGGGTTTTTAGGAGCGGGGGTCAATACGAGCAGTACTTC.